Each of the 29 T cell receptor beta chains below was sequenced from the same sample in a study of T-cell reconstitution after alpha-beta-depleted transplantation in children. A TCRbeta library incorporating unique molecular identifiers was prepared. TCRdb itself ran the PCR reads through MiXCR, one entry per CDR3 protein. The sample shows about 500,000 distinct CDR3 sequences, 11% of them seen only once. The specimen was PBMCs, mostly from graft donor cells, collected 180 days after TCRalphabeta/CD19-depleted stem cell transplant. Receptors originate from a female patient aged 2-15 years who had a stem cell transplant for aplastic anemia, so the T cells may come from the graft donor.

The chain has TRBV5-8 and TRBJ1-5; 9 nucleotides agree with TRBD1. Germline CDR1 reads SGHTS; CDR2 reads YDEGEE. V lost 4 bases to trimming and J lost 7 bases; unmatched junction nucleotides: 9. The CDR3 loop spans 15 amino acids. Written as DNA, the CDR3 is TGTGCCAGCAGCCTCATCGGGACAGGGAAACAGCCCCAGCATTTT. This codes for CASSLIGTGKQPQHF.

This clonotype was seen a few times. The rearrangement uses TRBV28 and TRBJ1-2; D is unclear. CDR1 MDHEN and CDR2 SYDVKM come from the germline V gene. The V end was cut by 6 bases, the J end by 7 bases, with 12 bases between. The CDR3 runs 12 residues. CDR3 protein: CASRQLSGGYTF. The CDR3, as DNA: TGTGCCAGCAGACAGCTATCAGGTGGCTACACCTTC.

CDR3 residues: CSALGRDRANSPLHF. CDR3 bases: TGCAGTGCTTTGGGCCGGGACAGGGCTAATTCACCCCTCCACTTT. The chain is built from TRBV20-1 and TRBJ1-6, with 9 bases that match TRBD1. V trimming: 5 bases; J trimming: 6 bases; junction bases outside the gene matches: 8. Per the germline V gene, CDR1 is DFQATT and CDR2 is SNEGSKA (reference sequence). CDR3 length: 15 amino acids.

This clonotype was seen at least ten times. The chain uses TRBV12-3 or TRBV12-4 and TRBJ2-1, with 7 bases identical to TRBD1. The CDR3 spans 15 residues. Trimming removed 6 bases from V and 4 bases from J; junction bases left unmatched: 9. The chain's CDR3 is CASSLAGQVYNEQFF. The CDR3, as DNA: TGTGCCAGCAGCCTAGCCGGACAGGTTTACAATGAGCAGTTCTTC.

This clonotype has more than one count but fewer than ten. V gene TRBV3-1 combines with J gene TRBJ2-3; 7 positions match TRBD2. Germline V gene sequence: CDR1 LGHDT, CDR2 YNNKEL (reference sequence). CDR3 size: 15 residues. V was pared by 5 bases and J by 2 bases, with 7 bases of the junction left unmatched. The CDR3 region has the DNA TGTGCCAGCAGCTCCCTACTAGCGAACACAGATACGCAGTATTTT. Its protein is CASSSLLANTDTQYF.

This clonotype was counted between two and nine times. The chain has TRBV4-1 and TRBJ1-1; D uncertain. The CDR3 totals 15 residues. Germline assignment: CDR1 MGHRA and CDR2 YSYEKL. Between the trimmed V and J ends, which lost 0 bases and 6 bases, there was a span of 14 bases. DNA of the CDR3: TGCGCCAGCAGCCAAGATCGGAGGGTTTTAGCTGAAGCTTTCTTT. It specifies CASSQDRRVLAEAFF.

Here the CDR3 reads CASSFVPVRGTDTQYF. CDR3 DNA: TGTGCCAGCAGTTTTGTTCCAGTCAGGGGAACAGATACGCAGTATTTT. The genes are TRBV12-3 or TRBV12-4 and TRBJ2-3; the D gene is possibly TRBD1 (6 bases). The length of the CDR3 is 16 residues. V was cut by 3 bases and J by 3 bases, with 16 bases left in between.

In the case of this clonotype: With a much larger clone just one base away, this may be a read error. The chain uses TRBV10-3 and TRBJ2-1, with a weak D call TRBD2 (5 bases). The CDR3 consists of 14 residues. V was clipped by 6 bases and J by 13 bases, with 22 bases between them. The germline V gene encodes CDR1 ENHRY and CDR2 SYGVKD. CDR3 DNA: TGTGCCATCAGGAGGCGGAGGTTTGACTGCGACCAGTTCTTC. Its translation: CAIRRRRFDCDQFF.

This clonotype was detected a few times. The chain joins TRBV14 to TRBJ2-5, with no clear D. Germline assignment: CDR1 SGHDN and CDR2 FVKESK. The CDR3 runs 14 residues. V was cut by 1 base and J by 3 bases, with 9 bases left in between. As DNA, the CDR3 is TGTGCCAGCAGCCAAGTAGCAGGAAAAGAGACCCAGTACTTC. Translating gives CASSQVAGKETQYF.

This clonotype was picked up a small number of times. The gene calls are TRBV7-2 and TRBJ2-5; the match to TRBD2 covers 11 bases. The germline V gene encodes CDR1 SGHTA and CDR2 FQGNSA. The CDR3 sequence is 16 residues long. V lost 5 bases, J lost 4 bases, and 9 bases stayed unmatched. The DNA for the CDR3 is TGTGCCAGCAGCCGTTTTAGCGGGAGGGTAGGAGAGACCCAGTACTTC. Amino acid sequence: CASSRFSGRVGETQYF. The variable domain in full, completed from reference TRBV7-2 and TRBJ2-5, reads GAGVSQSPSNKVTEKGKDVELRCDPISGHTALYWYRQSLGQGLEFLIYFQGNSAPDKSGLPSDRFSAERTGGSVSTLTIQRTQQEDSAVYLCASSRFSGRVGETQYFGPGTRLLVL.

This clonotype was counted ten times or more. J is TRBJ2-7 and V is TRBV12-3 or TRBV12-4; 8 nucleotides line up with TRBD2. The J segment lost 4 bases and the V segment lost 8 bases, leaving 7 bases of the junction unmatched. This CDR3 has 13 amino acids. The CDR3 DNA sequence: TGTGCCAGCGGACTAGCAGTCGAATACGAGCAGTACTTC. This translates into CASGLAVEYEQYF.

The J gene is TRBJ2-3, the V gene TRBV12-3 or TRBV12-4; 9 positions match TRBD2. The CDR3 spans 15 residues. The trim removed 9 bases at V and 4 bases at J, leaving 11 bases unmatched. The CDR3 DNA sequence: TGTGCCAGTCTGGGGCGGGAGGGCGAGGCAGATACGCAGTATTTT. This gives the protein CASLGREGEADTQYF.

The sample holds many counts of this clonotype. The V and J genes are TRBV10-3 and TRBJ1-1; 7 bases map to TRBD1. Trimming removed 7 bases from V and 1 base from J; junction bases left unmatched: 12. CDR1 ENHRY and CDR2 SYGVKD come from the germline V gene. The CDR3 contains 16 residues. The CDR3 here is CAINARDRERNTEAFF. The CDR3 coding sequence is TGTGCCATCAACGCCAGAGACAGGGAGAGGAACACTGAAGCTTTCTTT.

This clonotype was found a few times. The rearrangement joins TRBV29-1 to TRBJ2-1, with 7 positions matching TRBD1. Per the germline V gene, CDR1 is SQVTM and CDR2 is ANQGSEA. The CDR3 spans 17 residues. The V segment lost 1 base and the J segment 2 bases; nucleotides outside the gene matches: 11. The CDR3 loop is CSVEALDRAPTYNEQFF. Written as DNA, the CDR3 is TGCAGCGTTGAAGCTCTCGACAGGGCCCCTACCTACAATGAGCAGTTCTTC.

The rearrangement links TRBV20-1 to TRBJ2-1; D is unresolved. V was clipped by 4 bases and J by 6 bases, with 7 bases between them. The CDR3 spans 11 residues. Germline assignment: CDR1 DFQATT and CDR2 SNEGSKA (reference sequence). CDR3 residues: CSATNSNEQFF. Written as DNA, the CDR3 is TGCAGTGCTACTAACTCCAATGAGCAGTTCTTC.

The chain recombines TRBV7-8 with TRBJ2-2, with 7 bases matching TRBD1. The CDR3 runs to 13 residues. Germline V lookup: CDR1 SGHVS, CDR2 FQNEAQ. Trimming removed 5 bases from V and 8 bases from J; junction bases left unmatched: 5. Here the CDR3 reads CASSKGQAGELFF. The CDR3 DNA reads TGTGCCAGCAGCAAAGGACAGGCGGGGGAGCTGTTTTTT.

This clonotype was counted a few times. The rearrangement joins TRBV11-2 to TRBJ2-5; TRBD2 might be the D (6 bases). The V gene lost 4 bases and the J gene lost 2 bases, with 14 bases spanning the gap. This CDR3 contains 15 residues. Germline V gives CDR1 SGHAT, CDR2 FQNNGV. CDR3 DNA sequence: TGTGCCAGCAGCTGGGACTCTATCAGGCAAGAGACCCAGTACTTC. It specifies CASSWDSIRQETQYF.

The chain uses TRBV7-9 and TRBJ2-7; D may match TRBD1 or TRBD2 (5 bases each). CDR1 is SEHNR and CDR2 is FQNEAQ in the germline V gene (reference sequence). The germline V and J ends were trimmed by 4 bases and 2 bases, with 15 bases remaining between them. This CDR3 is built from 15 residues. CDR3 region: CASSSSGTVAYEQYV. The DNA for the CDR3 is TGTGCCAGCAGCTCTTCCGGGACGGTCGCCTACGAGCAGTACGTC.

This chain connects TRBV5-1 to TRBJ1-1, with a tentative D call TRBD1 (6 bases). Trimming took off 7 bases at V and 6 bases at J, with 16 bases between the two ends. CDR3 length: 13 amino acids. CDR1 and CDR2 from the germline V gene are SGHRS and YFSETQ. The CDR3 region has the DNA TGCGCCAGCTCCGGACAGTTCGACCCTGAAGCTTTCTTT. This translates into CASSGQFDPEAFF. The full variable domain, completed using reference TRBV5-1 and TRBJ1-1, is KAGVTQTPRYLIKTRGQQVTLSCSPISGHRSVSWYQQTPGQGLQFLFEYFSETQRNKGNFPGRFSGRQFSNSRSEMNVSTLELGDSALYLCASSGQFDPEAFFGQGTRLTVV.

This clonotype was seen a few times. This chain joins TRBV11-2 and TRBJ2-3, with a weak D call TRBD1 (6 bases). The CDR3 is 16 amino acids. Looked up from germline, CDR1 is SGHAT and CDR2 is FQNNGV. V was clipped by 4 bases and J by 4 bases, with 18 bases between them. CDR3 nucleotides: TGTGCCAGCAGCTCCCCTCGATGGGGGCGGCCAGATACGCAGTATTTT. Its translation is CASSSPRWGRPDTQYF.

This clonotype was seen only a few times. V usage is TRBV20-1 and J usage is TRBJ1-1, with 10 bases fitting TRBD1. The CDR3 extends over 15 amino acids. Trimming at V came to 6 bases and at J to 4 bases, leaving 11 bases not matched to a gene. Germline-derived CDR1 and CDR2 are DFQATT and SNEGSKA (reference sequence). In DNA, the CDR3 is TGCAGTGCCCCCCAACCCCGGACAGGGGGCACTGAAGCTTTCTTT. Protein: CSAPQPRTGGTEAFF.

There are a few counts of this clonotype. This rearrangement joins TRBV7-2 to TRBJ2-7, with TRBD1 identical over 7 bases. Losses at the gene ends were 2 bases for V and 5 bases for J; bases not matched to a gene: 9. Germline V gene data show CDR1 as SGHTA and CDR2 as FQGNSA. The CDR3 is 15 amino acids. The CDR3 coding sequence is TGTGCCAGCAGCTTATTACCATCAAGGGGGCACGAGCAGTACTTC. The encoded protein is CASSLLPSRGHEQYF. Variable domain in full (rest from reference TRBV7-2 and TRBJ2-7): GAGVSQSPSNKVTEKGKDVELRCDPISGHTALYWYRQSLGQGLEFLIYFQGNSAPDKSGLPSDRFSAERTGGSVSTLTIQRTQQEDSAVYLCASSLLPSRGHEQYFGPGTRLTVT.

This clonotype was detected a few times. The chain combines TRBV12-3 or TRBV12-4 with TRBJ1-1, with a tentative D call TRBD1 (6 bases). The CDR3 totals 15 residues. V was clipped by 4 bases and J by 1 base, with 13 bases between them. This CDR3 is CASSWGRRTNTEAFF. CDR3 nucleotides: TGTGCCAGCAGTTGGGGGCGGAGAACGAACACTGAAGCTTTCTTT.

This clonotype was detected a few times. V usage is TRBV7-9 and J usage is TRBJ2-3, with unresolved D. The germline V and J ends were trimmed by 3 bases and 2 bases, with 6 bases remaining between them. This CDR3 spans 13 amino acids. In germline, CDR1 is SEHNR, CDR2 FQNEAQ (reference sequence). CDR3 DNA sequence: TGTGCCAGCAGCTTGCCCCTCACAGATACGCAGTATTTT. It is translated as CASSLPLTDTQYF. Looking up the rest from reference TRBV7-9 and TRBJ2-3 gives the full variable domain: DTGVSQNPRHKITKRGQNVTFRCDPISEHNRLYWYRQTLGQGPEFLTYFQNEAQLEKSRLLSDRFSAERPKGSFSTLEIQRTEQGDSAMYLCASSLPLTDTQYFGPGTRLTVL.

The CDR3 DNA follows: TGTGCCACCAGTGATGGACTAGCGGGAGGTCCCAATGAGCAGTTCTTC. The encoded protein is CATSDGLAGGPNEQFF. This chain links TRBV24-1 with TRBJ2-1; 14 bases line up with TRBD2. Trimming at V came to 3 bases and at J to 6 bases, leaving 3 bases not matched to a gene. This CDR3 is built from 16 residues. CDR1 KGHDR and CDR2 SFDVKD come from the germline V gene.

This clonotype has just a few counts. The J gene is TRBJ2-6, the V gene TRBV7-2; TRBD2 might be the D (6 bases). Germline V CDR1 and CDR2: SGHTA, FQGNSA. Trimming shortened V by 2 bases and J by 1 base, and 12 bases separated the two germline ends. The length of the CDR3 is 17 residues. CDR3 nucleotide sequence: TGTGCCAGCAGCTTATTGAACCGGGGGTCTGGGGCCAACGTCCTGACTTTC. Translation gives CASSLLNRGSGANVLTF.

CDR3 in amino acids: CASSQGGTGVDIQYF. CDR3 sequence (DNA): TGTGCCAGCAGTCAAGGGGGGACAGGGGTGGACATTCAGTACTTC. J is TRBJ2-4 and V is TRBV6-1; 10 bases fit TRBD1. The germline CDR1 and CDR2 sequences are MNHNS and SASEGT. V lost 5 bases, J lost 8 bases, and 9 bases stayed unmatched. The CDR3 contains 15 residues.

V is TRBV20-1 and J is TRBJ2-5, with D perhaps given as TRBD1 or TRBD2 (5 bases each). Deletions cut 0 bases from V and 2 bases from J, with 16 bases between. This CDR3 has 16 amino acids. CDR1 is DFQATT, CDR2 SNEGSKA, per germline (reference sequence). The CDR3: CSAREDKTGPQETQYF. The CDR3 DNA sequence: TGCAGTGCTAGAGAGGATAAAACGGGACCACAAGAGACCCAGTACTTC.

The sample holds a few counts of this clonotype. V and J are TRBV11-2 and TRBJ2-7; D might be TRBD1 (6 bases). Trimming took off 1 base at V and 2 bases at J, with 9 bases between the two ends. CDR1 and CDR2 from the germline V gene are SGHAT and FQNNGV. This CDR3 region has 14 residues. The CDR3, as DNA: TGTGCCAGCAGCTTAGCACAGGGACCCTACGAGCAGTACTTC. Translating it yields CASSLAQGPYEQYF.